The rows below give T cell receptor beta chains drawn from one sample of a study of blood T cell repertoires in COVID-19. Generated by immunoSEQ multiplex PCR, the TCRdb table keeps only in-frame clones and is missing some. Among approximately 300,000 clones, around 87% were seen once, and the ten largest hold 5.3%. Source material: PBMCs or T cells enriched from blood (not recorded which). These receptors originate from a young woman who had recovered from COVID-19. Each CDR3 is given with its conserved first and last residue. The D gene is left open where the match is weak. The size entry is marked missing in some rows and otherwise reads once, few, many or a size class.

-,TRBJ2-5,TRBV6-4,13,-,TGTGCCAGCAGCCCTGTGGGCCTAGAGACCCAGTACTTC,CASSPVGLETQYF
once,TRBJ2-1,TRBV30,16,TRBD2,TGTGCCTGGAGTGTACTCGGACTAGCGGGGGACAATGAGCAGTTCTTC,CAWSVLGLAGDNEQFF
-,TRBJ2-7,TRBV5-4,15,-,TGTGCCAGCAGCCTCCGGGCAGGGTCGAACTACGAGCAGTACTTC,CASSLRAGSNYEQYF
-,TRBJ2-7,TRBV7-2,15,TRBD2,TGTGCCAGCGCACCGTCGGCGGGGGTTTCCTACGAGCAGTACTTC,CASAPSAGVSYEQYF
few,TRBJ2-7,TRBV6-1,12,-,TGTGCCAGCAGTGACCAGGGCCACGAGCAGTACTTC,CASSDQGHEQYF
-,TRBJ1-1,TRBV6-5,14,-,TGTGCCAGCAGTTACGGCAGGGAATACGGTGAAGCTTTCTTT,CASSYGREYGEAFF
-,TRBJ2-1,TRBV28,16,TRBD1,TGTGCCAGCAGTGAGCCGGGACAGGGGGCCCGGCATGAGCAGTTCTTC,CASSEPGQGARHEQFF
-,TRBJ2-3,TRBV6-4,16,-,TGTGCCAGCAGTCCCTTTCCAGGGGTGGGAGCAGATACGCAGTATTTT,CASSPFPGVGADTQYF
-,TRBJ1-2,TRBV10-3,16,-,TGTGCCATCAGTGAGTCGGGAGGCGGTAGTATTTATGGCTACACCTTC,CAISESGGGSIYGYTF
-,TRBJ1-4,TRBV4-1,17,-,TGCGCCAGCAGCCAAGATCCGGTAGGGGCACTCAATGAAAAACTGTTTTTT,CASSQDPVGALNEKLFF
-,TRBJ1-2,TRBV12-3/TRBV12-4,10,-,TGTGCCAGCAGTCGCTATGGCTACACCTTC,CASSRYGYTF
-,TRBJ1-2,TRBV2,17,TRBD1,TGTGCCAGCAGTGAAATTAGTTCCCCCCAGGGGGACTATGGCTACACCTTC,CASSEISSPQGDYGYTF
-,TRBJ1-2,TRBV6-6,12,-,TGTGCCAGCCGTGACAGGAACTATGGCTACACCTTC,CASRDRNYGYTF
-,TRBJ2-7,TRBV5-5,19,TRBD2,TGTGCCAGCAGCTTGGGTTGGGGCGAGGTAGCGGGACCCGCCTACGAGCAGTACTTC,CASSLGWGEVAGPAYEQYF
-,TRBJ1-1,TRBV2,14,TRBD1,TGTGCCAGCAGCCCTAACCCTGACAGGGCGGGAGCTTTCTTT,CASSPNPDRAGAFF
-,TRBJ1-1,TRBV7-2,13,TRBD1,TGTGCCAGCAACAGGGGGCAGGGCACTGAAGCTTTCTTT,CASNRGQGTEAFF
-,TRBJ2-5,TRBV29-1,12,-,TGCAGCGTTGCGGAGCGGCAAGAGACCCAGTACTTC,CSVAERQETQYF
few,TRBJ1-6,TRBV5-1,16,TRBD1,TGCGCCAGCAGCCACGGGACAGGGAGAGATAATTCACCCCTCCACTTT,CASSHGTGRDNSPLHF
once,TRBJ2-3,TRBV5-1,16,-,TGCGCCAGCAGTCGACAGTGGTCCCCTTCACAAGATACGCAGTATTTT,CASSRQWSPSQDTQYF
-,TRBJ1-2,TRBV10-3,13,-,TGTGCCATCAGTCCCCCAGGGGACTATGGCTACACCTTC,CAISPPGDYGYTF
-,TRBJ2-2,TRBV3-1/TRBV3-2,14,-,TGTGCCAGCAGCCAGGGACATTGGACCGGGGAGCTGTTTTTT,CASSQGHWTGELFF
-,TRBJ1-4,TRBV7-9,13,-,TGTGCCAGCAGCCCCCCGGGTTGGGAAAAACTGTTTTTT,CASSPPGWEKLFF
-,TRBJ1-5,TRBV4-2,17,-,TGTGCCAGCAGCCGAGAGAGGGATTCCGACGTTGGGCAGCCCCAGCATTTT,CASSRERDSDVGQPQHF
-,TRBJ2-1,TRBV11-2,13,-,TGTGCCAGCAGCTTACACACAGGCAATGAGCAGTTCTTC,CASSLHTGNEQFF
-,TRBJ1-2,TRBV4-1,14,-,TGCGCCAGCAGCCAAGTCGGGAGGGGATATGGCTACACCTTC,CASSQVGRGYGYTF
-,TRBJ1-2,TRBV25-1,13,TRBD1,TGTGCCACCGAGACAGGGAGTGGCTATGGCTACACCTTC,CATETGSGYGYTF
-,TRBJ1-6,TRBV10-3,14,TRBD1,TGTGCCACGCAGGGGGCTCAATATAATTCACCCCTCCACTTT,CATQGAQYNSPLHF
-,TRBJ2-7,TRBV7-8,19,-,TGTGCCAGCAGCTTAGTGATGGTGCCTGCCAGGGGGGTCTCCTACGAGCAGTACTTC,CASSLVMVPARGVSYEQYF
-,TRBJ2-1,TRBV4-3,15,TRBD2,TGCGCCAGCAGCCAAGTCTCCGGGGGGGTAAATGAGCAGTTCTTC,CASSQVSGGVNEQFF
-,TRBJ2-3,TRBV5-1,16,-,TGCGCCAGCAGCTTGGCGGTAGGGGAACCACAAGATACGCAGTATTTT,CASSLAVGEPQDTQYF
-,TRBJ1-5,TRBV12-3/TRBV12-4,12,-,TGTGCCAGCAGTTTAAGCCGGGATCCCCAGCATTTT,CASSLSRDPQHF
-,TRBJ1-1,TRBV9,16,-,TGTGCCAGCAGCGTAGGGGGTCAGGGAAGGAACACTGAAGCTTTCTTT,CASSVGGQGRNTEAFF
-,TRBJ1-5,TRBV2,14,TRBD1,TGTGCCAGCAGGGACAGGGCACTAGATCAGCCCCAGCATTTT,CASRDRALDQPQHF
-,TRBJ2-1,TRBV15,14,-,TGTGCCACCAGGAGGGATCCCTCCTACAATGAGCAGTTCTTC,CATRRDPSYNEQFF
-,TRBJ1-1,TRBV30,14,-,TGTGCCTGGAATCTGGGACGGGGGAATGTTGAAGCTTTCTTT,CAWNLGRGNVEAFF
-,TRBJ2-1,TRBV19,16,TRBD2,TGTGCCAGGACCGGGACTAGCGGGGAAAGTAAGAATGAGCAGTTCTTC,CARTGTSGESKNEQFF
-,TRBJ1-2,TRBV19,13,-,TGTGCCAGTAGTGTTCAGGTGGGCTATGGCTACACCTTC,CASSVQVGYGYTF
-,TRBJ1-1,TRBV18,13,-,TGTGCCAGCTCACCCCCGTCCGTTCGTGAAGCTTTCTTT,CASSPPSVREAFF
-,TRBJ1-1,TRBV7-2,15,-,TGTGCCAGCAGCTCCCAGGGGTTGCGTAACACTGAAGCTTTCTTT,CASSSQGLRNTEAFF
few,TRBJ1-1,TRBV9,15,-,TGTGCCAGCAGCGTAGCTGCGTCCGGGGAAGGGGAAGCTTTCTTT,CASSVAASGEGEAFF
once,TRBJ1-1,TRBV29-1,13,-,TGCAGCGTTGAGGGCAGATTGAACACTGAAGCTTTCTTT,CSVEGRLNTEAFF
-,TRBJ1-5,TRBV5-5,13,-,TGTGCCAGCAGGAGGGAGATCGATCAGCCCCAGCATTTT,CASRREIDQPQHF